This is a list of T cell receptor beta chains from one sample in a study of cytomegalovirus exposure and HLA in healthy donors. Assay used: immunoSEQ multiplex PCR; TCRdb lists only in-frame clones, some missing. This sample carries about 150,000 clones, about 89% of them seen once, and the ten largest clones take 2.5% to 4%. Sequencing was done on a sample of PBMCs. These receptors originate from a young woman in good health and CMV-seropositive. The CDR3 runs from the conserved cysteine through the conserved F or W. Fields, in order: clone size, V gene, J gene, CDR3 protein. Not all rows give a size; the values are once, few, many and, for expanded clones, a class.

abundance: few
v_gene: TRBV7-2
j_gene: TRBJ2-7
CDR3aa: CASSSQGGLEQYF

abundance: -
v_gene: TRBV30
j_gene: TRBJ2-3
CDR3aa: CAWTDEGYTQYF

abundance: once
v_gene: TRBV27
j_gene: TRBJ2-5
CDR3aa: CASSLSWAGGRQETQYF

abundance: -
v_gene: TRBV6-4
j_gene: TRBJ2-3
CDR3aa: CARGIRDREDTQYF

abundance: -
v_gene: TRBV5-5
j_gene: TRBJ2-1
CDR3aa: CASSSSGDYNEQFF

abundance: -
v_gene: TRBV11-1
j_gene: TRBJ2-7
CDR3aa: CASSRGQGLFEQYF

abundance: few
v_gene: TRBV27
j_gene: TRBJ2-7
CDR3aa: CASSFGLALDEQYF

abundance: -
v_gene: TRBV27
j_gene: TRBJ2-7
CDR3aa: CASSLSRNAYEQYF

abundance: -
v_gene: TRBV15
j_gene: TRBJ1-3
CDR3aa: CATSRDGQADTIYF

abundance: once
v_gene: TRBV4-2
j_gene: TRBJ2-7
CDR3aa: CASSQDGRERYEQYF

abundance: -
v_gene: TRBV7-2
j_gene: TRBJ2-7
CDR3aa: CASSLDPGGTSGYEQYF

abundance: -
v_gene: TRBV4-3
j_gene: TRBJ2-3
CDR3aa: CASSQDIGTSTDTQYF

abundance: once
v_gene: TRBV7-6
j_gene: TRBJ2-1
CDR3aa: CASSLGLVAPRNEQFF

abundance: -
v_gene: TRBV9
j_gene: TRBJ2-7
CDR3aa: CASSSGTSEAGEQYF

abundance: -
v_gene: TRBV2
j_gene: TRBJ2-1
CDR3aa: CASIRTGDRQFF

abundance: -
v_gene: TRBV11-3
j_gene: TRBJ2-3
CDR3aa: CASSFGRSTDTQYF

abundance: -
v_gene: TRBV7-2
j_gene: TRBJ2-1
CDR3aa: CASSPASGRASNEQFF

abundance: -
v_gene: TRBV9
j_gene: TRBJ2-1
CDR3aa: CASSVAGSGRYNEQFF

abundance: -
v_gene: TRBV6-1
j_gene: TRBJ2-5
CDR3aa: CAIGTGAIQETQYF

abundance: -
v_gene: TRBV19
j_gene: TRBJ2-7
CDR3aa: CASRKDRSSSYEQYF

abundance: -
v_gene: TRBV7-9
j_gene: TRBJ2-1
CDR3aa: CASSHGGSYNEQFF

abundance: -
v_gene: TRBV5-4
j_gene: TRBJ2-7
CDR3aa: CAIKEGDSYEQYF

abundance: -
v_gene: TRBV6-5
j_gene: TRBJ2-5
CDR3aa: CASSRRGTQYF

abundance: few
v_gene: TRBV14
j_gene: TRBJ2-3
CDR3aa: CASSPTITDTQYF

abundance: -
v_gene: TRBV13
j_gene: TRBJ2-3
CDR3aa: CASSHSTDTQYF

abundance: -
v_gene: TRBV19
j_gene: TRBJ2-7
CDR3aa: CASRIAGTYEQYF

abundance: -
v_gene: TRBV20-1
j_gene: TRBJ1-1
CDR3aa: CSARTGGIAFF

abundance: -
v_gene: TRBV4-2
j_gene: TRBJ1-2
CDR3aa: CASNQVERPGKEGYTF

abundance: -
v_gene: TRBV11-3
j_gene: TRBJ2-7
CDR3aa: CASSPSGNSYEQYF

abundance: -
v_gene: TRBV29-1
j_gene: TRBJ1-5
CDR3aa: CSVEAGDSNQPQHF

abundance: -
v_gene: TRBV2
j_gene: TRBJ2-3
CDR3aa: CATGASGRWNTDTQYF

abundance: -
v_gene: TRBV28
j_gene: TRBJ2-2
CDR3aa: CATGKSGLVLSGELFF

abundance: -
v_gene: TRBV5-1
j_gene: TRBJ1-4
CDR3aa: CASSLGTGAYEKLFF

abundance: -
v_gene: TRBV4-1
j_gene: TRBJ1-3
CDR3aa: CASSSGNINTIYF

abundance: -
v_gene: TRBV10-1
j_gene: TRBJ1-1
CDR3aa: CASSEFRGTEAFF

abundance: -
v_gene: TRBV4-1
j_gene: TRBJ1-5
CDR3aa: CASSQGSGSNQPQHF

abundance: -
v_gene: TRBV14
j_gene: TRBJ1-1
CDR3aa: CASSRTGTLNTEAFF

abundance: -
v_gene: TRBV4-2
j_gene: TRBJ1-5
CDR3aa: CASSPRVSADRDQPQHF

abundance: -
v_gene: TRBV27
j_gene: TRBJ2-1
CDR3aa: CASNAAGGPGNEQFF

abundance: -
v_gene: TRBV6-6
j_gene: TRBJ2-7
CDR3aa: CASRGGLAEKYF

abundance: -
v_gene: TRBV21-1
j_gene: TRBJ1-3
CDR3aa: CASSNWADPGNTIYF

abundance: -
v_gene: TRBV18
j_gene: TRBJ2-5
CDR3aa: CASSTYQETQYF

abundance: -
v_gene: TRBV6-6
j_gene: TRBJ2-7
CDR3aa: CASSVQGPYEQYF

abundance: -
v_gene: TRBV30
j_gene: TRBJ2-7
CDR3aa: CAWSEGVLRYEQYF

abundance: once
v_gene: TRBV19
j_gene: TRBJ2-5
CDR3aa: CASSTGLAGETQYF

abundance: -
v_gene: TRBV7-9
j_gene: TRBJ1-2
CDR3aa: CASSSGRDRVNYGYTF

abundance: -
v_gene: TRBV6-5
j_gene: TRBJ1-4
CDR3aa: CASSQWDRAEKLFF

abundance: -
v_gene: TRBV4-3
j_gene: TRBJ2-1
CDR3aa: CASSQVVPGLAYEQFF

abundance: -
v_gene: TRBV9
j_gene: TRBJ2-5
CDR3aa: CASSVGGSGRRETQYF

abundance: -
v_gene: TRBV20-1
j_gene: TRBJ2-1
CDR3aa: CSARLGEQFF

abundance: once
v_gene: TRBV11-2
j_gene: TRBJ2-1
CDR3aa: CASSRDTPYNEQFF

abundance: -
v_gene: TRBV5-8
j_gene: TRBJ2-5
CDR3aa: CASSLSATSGQETQYF

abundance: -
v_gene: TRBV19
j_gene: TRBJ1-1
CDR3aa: CASTQQGWGNTEAFF